This TCR beta chain was captured by sequencing in a study of PD-L1 blockade in urothelial cancer. This CDR3 contains 16 residues. Germline lookup yields CDR1 SGHTA and CDR2 FQGNSA. Trimming pared 3 bases from V and 1 base from J, leaving 15 bases between. The method was immunoSEQ multiplex PCR; TCRdb's version includes in-frame clones alone and lacks a portion of them. Among some 79,000 clones, 82% were seen once, and the ten largest hold over 7.5%. The sequencing used PBMCs, collected around atezolizumab (anti-PD-L1) treatment. The clonotype originates from a man between 65 and 85 years old with urothelial cancer. This chain uses TRBV7-2 with TRBJ2-5; D might be TRBD1 (6 bases). CDR3 in amino acids: CASSFRDIRFQETQYF. In DNA form, the CDR3 reads TGTGCCAGCAGCTTTCGGGACATCCGATTCCAAGAGACCCAGTACTTC.